What follows describes a single T cell receptor beta chain. This receptor's antigen is unknown. One base away there is no much larger clone; base qualities are not given. The data derive from a study of T cell responses to AZD1222 COVID-19 vaccine (dated by TCRdb to about 2021). Turning to the overall study: AZD1222 recipients whose second dose came at about 4 weeks and those whose second dose came at about 12 weeks were combined into one group, since spike-specific TCR depth and breadth did not differ between the two schedules. TCR sequencing was performed for 230 to 250 trial participants, of whom some 200 were given two doses of AZD1222 and 26 were given two doses of MenACWY control vaccine. Trial participants were enrolled by age into subgroups of 18-55, 56-69 and 70-plus years, and roughly 150, 30 and 60 TCR-sequenced participants, respectively, were included in these subgroups.

The paper's findings and limits, for the study overall: Conclusions about previously exposed vaccinees were limited because only 5 or 6 AZD1222 recipients were SARS-CoV-2 seropositive at baseline. The whole spike protein was spanned by vaccine-associated CD4 TCRs, and dominant responses were seen in regions 160-218 and 743-854. Spike-specific TCR breadth and depth rose significantly after two AZD1222 doses compared with day 0 and with MenACWY recipients. Nearly half of unique spike-specific TCRs reportedly recognized epitopes outside regions mutated in the B.1.351 and B.1.1.7 variants. Because no samples from the day 14 peak response were available, repertoires could be characterized only after the peak T cell response. The 56-69-year group was small, and its depth increase did not reach significance, likely because of low power. Participants were mostly white British and included more females than males, and it was suggested by the authors that clonal diversity may have been underestimated.

The CDR3 regions of human TCRbeta chains were analyzed by immunosequencing. The authors processed their data as follows. Repertoire TCRs were matched against a reference library of SARS-CoV-2-specific TCRs generated with the MIRA antigen-specificity platform. Breadth was defined as the fraction of unique TCRs that were SARS-CoV-2-associated. Depth was defined as the fraction of total T cells that were SARS-CoV-2-associated. Each spike-specific TCR was assigned to its reactive spike region and to a CD4 or CD8 class using the MIRA data. Log10-transformed breadth and depth values were compared by one-way ANOVA with Sidak's multiple comparisons tests. The clones in this table, taken by TCRdb from immuneACCESS, are in-frame only. Not every clone is retained; where verified, under half of the shortfall comes from an unresolved V gene, and the cause of the rest is unknown. From that table come the V and J calls and clone size; the DNA was used to work out D and trimming. This sample is represented by about 99,000 clones; 85% to 95% of them were singletons. Roughly 13% of the sample lies in the top ten.

Via the germline V gene, CDR1 is LGHNA and CDR2 YSLEER. Spanning cysteine to phenylalanine, the CDR3 consists of 15 amino acids. Only the CDR3 part of the read is kept: 45 bases, read in frame from the first base. Here V drops 0 bases and J drops 5 bases, and the junction holds 2 bases not matched to any gene. The time point label, read with the paper, signifies: baseline before first vaccination. Vaccinee samples were obtained from the UK trials COV001 and COV002, which included a single-blind randomized controlled phase 2/3 trial of AZD1222 (ChAdOx1 nCoV-19) in healthy adults. Trial participant PBMC samples were collected at day 0 and day 28 after the second dose for TCRbeta chain sequencing.

Source: peripheral blood, taken on day 0 of AZD1222 vaccination. The chain employs TRBV4-3 and TRBJ2-3; 10 bases in between match TRBD2. This TCR was sampled from an adult in good health. In nucleotide form, the sequence is TGCGCCAGCAGCCAAGAACTAGCGGGATTAGATACGCAGTATTTT. This is translated as CASSQELAGLDTQYF.